This T cell receptor beta chain was observed in a study of blood T cell repertoires in COVID-19. For the study at large: Material from acute and convalescent COVID-19 was sourced from the United States, Italy and Spain.

The protocol was immunoSEQ multiplex PCR, while the TCRdb copy is restricted to in-frame clones and leaves out a portion. Of roughly 260,000 clones in the sample, about 89% were seen once. The CDR3 covers 13 residues. CDR1 and CDR2 (germline): SNHLY, FYNNEI. The V end lost 1 base, the J end lost 6 bases, and 7 bases lay between the germline ends. Sequences were obtained from peripheral blood. The TCR comes from a man aged 35 to 55 who had recovered from COVID-19. The chain links TRBV2 to TRBJ2-1; tentatively, D is TRBD1 (5 bases). CDR3 nucleotide sequence: TGTGCCAGCAGTGAAGTACAGGCCAATGAGCAGTTCTTC. Translation: CASSEVQANEQFF. Looking up the rest from reference TRBV2 and TRBJ2-1 gives the full variable domain: EPEVTQTPSHQVTQMGQEVILRCVPISNHLYFYWYRQILGQKVEFLVSFYNNEISEKSEIFDDQFSVERPDGSNFTLKIRSTKLEDSAMYFCASSEVQANEQFFGPGTRLTVL.